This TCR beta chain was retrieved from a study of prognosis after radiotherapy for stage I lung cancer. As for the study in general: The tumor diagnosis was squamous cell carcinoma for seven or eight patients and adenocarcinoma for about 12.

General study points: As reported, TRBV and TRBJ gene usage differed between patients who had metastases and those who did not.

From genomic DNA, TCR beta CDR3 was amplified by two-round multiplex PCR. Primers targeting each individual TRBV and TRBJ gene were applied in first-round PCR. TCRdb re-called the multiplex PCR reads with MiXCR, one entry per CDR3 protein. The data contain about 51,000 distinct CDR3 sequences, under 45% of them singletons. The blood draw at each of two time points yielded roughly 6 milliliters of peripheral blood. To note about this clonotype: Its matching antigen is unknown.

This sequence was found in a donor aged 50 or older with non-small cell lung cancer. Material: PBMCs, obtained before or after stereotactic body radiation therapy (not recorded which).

Written as DNA, the CDR3 is TGTGCCAGCATCACTAAGGAAGGGACTAGCGTCTCCTACGAGCAGTACTTC. It specifies CASITKEGTSVSYEQYF. The chain uses TRBV11-3 and TRBJ2-7, with 10 bases lining up with TRBD2. Germline trimming cut 7 bases from V and 0 bases from J; bases unmatched to any gene: 12. Germline V gives CDR1 SGHNT, CDR2 YENEEA. The CDR3 has 17 residues.